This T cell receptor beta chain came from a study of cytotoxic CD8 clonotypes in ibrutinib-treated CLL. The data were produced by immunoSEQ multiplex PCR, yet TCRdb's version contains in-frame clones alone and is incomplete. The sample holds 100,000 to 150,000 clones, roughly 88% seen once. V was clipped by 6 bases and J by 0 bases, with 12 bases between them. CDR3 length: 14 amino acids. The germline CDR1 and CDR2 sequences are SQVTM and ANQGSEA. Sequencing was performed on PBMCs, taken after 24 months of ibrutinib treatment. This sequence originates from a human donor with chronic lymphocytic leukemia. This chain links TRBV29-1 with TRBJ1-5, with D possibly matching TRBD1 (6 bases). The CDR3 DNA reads TGCAGCGTAAAACAGGGAAATAGCAATCAGCCCCAGCATTTT. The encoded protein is CSVKQGNSNQPQHF.